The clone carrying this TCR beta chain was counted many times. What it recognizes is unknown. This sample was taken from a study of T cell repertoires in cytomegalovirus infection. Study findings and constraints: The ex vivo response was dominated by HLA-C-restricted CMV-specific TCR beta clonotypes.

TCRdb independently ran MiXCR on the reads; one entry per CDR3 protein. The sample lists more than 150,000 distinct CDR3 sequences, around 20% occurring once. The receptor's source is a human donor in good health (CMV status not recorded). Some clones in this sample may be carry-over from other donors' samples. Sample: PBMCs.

The CDR3 DNA is TGCAGTGCTAGCAAGTTCCTTTTAGGGATAGCGGGAACCCTAGGCGAGCAGTACTTC. Protein sequence: CSASKFLLGIAGTLGEQYF. The V and J genes are TRBV20-1 and TRBJ2-7; TRBD2 matches at 8 bases. Trimming removed 3 bases from V and 6 bases from J; junction bases left unmatched: 25. The CDR3 length is 19 residues. Germline-derived CDR1 and CDR2 are DFQATT and SNEGSKA (reference sequence).